This entry lists 11 T cell receptor beta chains sequenced from one sample in a study of T cells after yellow fever vaccination. TCRdb itself ran the 5' RACE reads through MiXCR, one entry per CDR3 protein. In the table there are about 510,000 distinct CDR3 sequences, roughly 22% of which are singletons. Sample: PBMCs, taken about 20 days after the first yellow fever vaccination. The origin of the receptors is a man younger than 35 who received the YFV17D yellow fever vaccine.

This clonotype was seen a handful of times. The chain recombines TRBV7-6 with TRBJ2-1, with D unclear. The CDR3 runs to 13 residues. Germline V gene lookup returns CDR1 SGHVS and CDR2 FNYEAQ. V was trimmed by 5 bases and J by 7 bases, leaving 12 bases between them. CDR3 bases: TGTGCCAGCAGCCTATACTACGGTAATGAGCAGTTCTTC. This translates into CASSLYYGNEQFF.

This clonotype was counted a few times. CDR3 in amino acids: CASSKGHNNEQFF. CDR3 in DNA: TGTGCCAGCAGCAAAGGTCATAACAATGAGCAGTTCTTC. This chain links TRBV11-1 with TRBJ2-1; D call uncertain. This CDR3 spans 13 amino acids. Germline V CDR1 and CDR2: SGHAT, FQDESV (reference sequence). Deletions cut 5 bases from V and 5 bases from J, with 10 bases between.

V and J are TRBV5-5 and TRBJ2-7; possible D gene TRBD2, 5 bases. CDR3 length: 14 amino acids. Deletions cut 4 bases from V and 4 bases from J, with 15 bases between. Germline V lookup: CDR1 SGHKS, CDR2 YYEKEE (reference sequence). CDR3 sequence reads: CASSPYDGKYEQYF. Written as DNA, the CDR3 is TGTGCCAGCAGCCCATACGACGGGAAGTACGAGCAGTACTTC.

The rearrangement uses TRBV18 and TRBJ1-3; maybe TRBD1 (6 bases). V was shortened by 6 bases and J by 4 bases, with 19 bases between the two germline ends. Germline V lookup: CDR1 KGHSH, CDR2 LQKENI. The CDR3 contains 16 residues. CDR3 in amino acids: CASSLGASGIGNTIYF. DNA of the CDR3: TGTGCCAGCTCTCTGGGGGCAAGCGGTATCGGAAACACCATATATTTT.

The V and J genes are TRBV10-3 and TRBJ2-7; D may be TRBD2 (5 bases). The CDR3 sequence is 12 residues long. CDR1 is ENHRY and CDR2 is SYGVKD in the germline V gene. Trimming left V 6 bases short and J 2 bases short, with 8 bases between. CDR3 DNA: TGTGCCATCAGCGACGGGGCCTACGAGCAGTACTTC. Translating it yields CAISDGAYEQYF.

Only a few counts were recorded for this clonotype. This sequence joins TRBV20-1 and TRBJ2-7; the match to TRBD2 covers 7 bases. V dropped 6 bases and J dropped 1; count of bases not matched to a gene: 6. The CDR3 length is 13 residues. Germline V lookup: CDR1 DFQATT, CDR2 SNEGSKA (reference sequence). DNA of the CDR3: TGCAGTGCGACCGGGGGACTATCCTACGAGCAGTACTTC. Its protein is CSATGGLSYEQYF.

This chain joins TRBV20-1 and TRBJ1-2, with D possibly matching TRBD1 (5 bases). CDR1 is DFQATT, CDR2 SNEGSKA, per germline (reference sequence). CDR3 size: 16 residues. V lost 6 bases, J lost 2 bases, and 22 bases lay in between. The CDR3, as DNA: TGCAGTGCCCAACCCCCCGGGGCAGAACGAAACTATGGCTACACCTTC. The encoded protein is CSAQPPGAERNYGYTF.

This clonotype has a handful of counts. The chain links TRBV6-1 to TRBJ2-7; TRBD2 matches at 7 bases. Germline V gives CDR1 MNHNS, CDR2 SASEGT. With 6 bases clipped from V and 4 bases from J, the junction kept 9 bases outside the gene matches. This CDR3 is built from 14 residues. The CDR3 DNA sequence: TGTGCCAGCAGCCCCTATGGGGGGGTTTACGAGCAGTACGTC. It translates to CASSPYGGVYEQYV.

The chain couples TRBV20-1 to TRBJ1-5, with D tentatively TRBD1 (6 bases). This CDR3 contains 14 residues. Looked up from germline, CDR1 is DFQATT and CDR2 is SNEGSKA (reference sequence). V lost 6 bases and J lost 9, with 21 bases in between. The CDR3 here is CSATLGGADLPQHF. In DNA, the CDR3 is TGCAGTGCCACACTCGGGGGGGCGGACCTGCCCCAGCATTTT.

This clonotype was counted a few times. The chain links TRBV7-9 to TRBJ1-4; D unclear. Trimming removed 6 bases at V and 7 bases at J, with 15 bases between. This CDR3 has 14 amino acids. In germline, CDR1 is SEHNR, CDR2 FQNEAQ (reference sequence). The CDR3 sequence: CASRAGEVVEKLFF. CDR3 in DNA: TGTGCCAGCAGGGCCGGGGAGGTTGTTGAAAAACTGTTTTTT.

There are a few counts of this clonotype. The chain links TRBV12-3 or TRBV12-4 to TRBJ1-5; TRBD1 aligns across 7 bases. The CDR3 is 17 amino acids. V lost 1 base, J lost 0 bases, and 6 bases stayed unmatched. CDR3 DNA sequence: TGTGCCAGCAGTTTAGGACAGGGTCCGTTTAGCAATCAGCCCCAGCATTTT. Translated, it gives CASSLGQGPFSNQPQHF.